This T cell receptor (beta chain) was found in a study of blood T cell repertoires in COVID-19. For the study at large: Samples of COVID-19 (acute and convalescent) were obtained from the United States, Italy and Spain. PBMCs, B-cell-depleted T cells, or T cells were the source of the cDNA or gDNA that made up the material.

The germline V gene has CDR1 SGHNT and CDR2 YYREEE (reference sequence). V was clipped by 4 bases and J by 3 bases, with 13 bases between them. The CDR3 runs to 15 residues. As originally analysed: Researchers report that nucleated cell counts were estimated from reference gene primer amplification. Assay used: immunoSEQ multiplex PCR; TCRdb lists only in-frame clones, some missing. That table gives V, J and clone size, and the DNA gave D and trimming. Among 150,000 to 200,000 clones listed, around nine tenths were seen once. The sequence derives from a man between 40 and 49 years old with active or convalescent COVID-19. The sequencing input was peripheral blood. The V gene is TRBV5-4, the J gene TRBJ2-2; D ambiguous. CDR3 sequence: CASSVSGSYTGELFF. CDR3 sequence (DNA): TGTGCCAGCAGCGTTTCGGGTTCTTACACCGGGGAGCTGTTTTTT.